These T cell receptor beta chains were read from a single sample in a study of Graves' ophthalmopathy and Graves' hyperthyroidism. TCRdb itself ran the multiplex PCR reads through MiXCR, one entry per CDR3 protein. The sample shows over 200,000 distinct CDR3 sequences, 25% to 35% of them seen only once. The sample was peripheral blood. These receptors came from a middle-aged man with Graves' ophthalmopathy. CDR3s include the opening cysteine and the closing phenylalanine or tryptophan. Each record gives: D gene, clone size, V gene, J gene, CDR3 protein, CDR3 DNA. The D gene is left open where the match is weak. Clone size is not always given. Where it is, it says once, few, many or a class for expanded clones.

D gene: .
clone size: many
V gene: TRBV6-2/TRBV6-3
J gene: TRBJ2-7
CDR3 protein: CASGDGGPGSYEQYF
CDR3 DNA: TGTGCCAGCGGTGATGGCGGGCCGGGATCCTACGAGCAGTACTTC

D gene: TRBD1
clone size: many
V gene: TRBV6-6
J gene: TRBJ1-5
CDR3 protein: CASSPLWTGVNQPQHF
CDR3 DNA: TGTGCCAGCAGCCCACTGTGGACAGGGGTAAATCAGCCCCAGCATTTT

D gene: .
clone size: many
V gene: TRBV11-2
J gene: TRBJ2-5
CDR3 protein: CASSVRETQYF
CDR3 DNA: TGTGCCAGCAGTGTGAGAGAGACCCAGTACTTC

D gene: TRBD2
clone size: .
V gene: TRBV6-1
J gene: TRBJ2-7
CDR3 protein: CASGGAGGNYEQYF
CDR3 DNA: TGTGCCAGCGGGGGTGCGGGAGGGAACTACGAGCAGTACTTC

D gene: .
clone size: many
V gene: TRBV12-5
J gene: TRBJ1-5
CDR3 protein: CASGLVSSNQPQHF
CDR3 DNA: TGTGCTAGTGGTTTGGTATCCAGCAATCAGCCCCAGCATTTT

D gene: TRBD2
clone size: many
V gene: TRBV6-5
J gene: TRBJ2-5
CDR3 protein: CASSFGGSLETQYF
CDR3 DNA: TGTGCCAGCAGTTTCGGCGGGAGTCTGGAGACCCAGTACTTC

D gene: .
clone size: many
V gene: TRBV7-3
J gene: TRBJ1-1
CDR3 protein: CASSLTVNTEVFF
CDR3 DNA: TGTGCCAGCAGCTTAACGGTGAACACTGAAGTTTTCTTT

D gene: .
clone size: many
V gene: TRBV5-1
J gene: TRBJ2-7
CDR3 protein: CASRRDMTSYEQYF
CDR3 DNA: TGCGCCAGCAGGCGCGACATGACCTCCTACGAGCAGTACTTC

D gene: TRBD1
clone size: many
V gene: TRBV12-3/TRBV12-4
J gene: TRBJ1-2
CDR3 protein: CASSLGQVGYTF
CDR3 DNA: TGTGCCAGCAGTTTGGGACAGGTTGGCTACACCTTC

D gene: .
clone size: many
V gene: TRBV12-3/TRBV12-4
J gene: TRBJ1-1
CDR3 protein: CASSQRGVNTEAFF
CDR3 DNA: TGTGCCAGCAGCCAAAGGGGCGTCAACACTGAAGCTTTCTTT

D gene: .
clone size: .
V gene: TRBV29-1
J gene: TRBJ2-2
CDR3 protein: CSVEEGGQNTGELFF
CDR3 DNA: TGCAGCGTTGAAGAGGGGGGACAGAACACCGGGGAGCTGTTTTTT

D gene: .
clone size: many
V gene: TRBV19
J gene: TRBJ1-2
CDR3 protein: CASSMRDSYGYTF
CDR3 DNA: TGTGCCAGTAGTATGCGCGACAGCTATGGCTACACCTTC

D gene: TRBD2
clone size: many
V gene: TRBV6-5
J gene: TRBJ2-5
CDR3 protein: CASSYRDRRGAQYF
CDR3 DNA: TGTGCCAGCAGTTACCGGGACCGGCGGGGGGCCCAGTACTTC

D gene: .
clone size: many
V gene: TRBV4-1
J gene: TRBJ2-5
CDR3 protein: CASSQGRNVETQYF
CDR3 DNA: TGCGCCAGCAGCCAAGGTCGCAACGTAGAGACCCAGTACTTC

D gene: .
clone size: .
V gene: TRBV6-2/TRBV6-3
J gene: TRBJ1-5
CDR3 protein: CASSYSPPGWGDNQPQHF
CDR3 DNA: TGTGCCAGCAGTTACTCTCCGCCGGGTTGGGGGGACAATCAGCCCCAGCATTTT

D gene: .
clone size: many
V gene: TRBV15
J gene: TRBJ1-2
CDR3 protein: CATSRDKTGYSGYTF
CDR3 DNA: TGTGCCACCAGCAGAGACAAGACAGGTTATTCTGGCTACACCTTC

D gene: .
clone size: many
V gene: TRBV24-1
J gene: TRBJ2-5
CDR3 protein: CATSMVSQGGETQYF
CDR3 DNA: TGTGCCACCAGTATGGTTTCCCAGGGAGGAGAGACCCAGTACTTC

D gene: .
clone size: many
V gene: TRBV6-2/TRBV6-3
J gene: TRBJ1-5
CDR3 protein: CASSSVVPPNQPQHF
CDR3 DNA: TGTGCCAGCAGTTCCGTGGTGCCACCAAATCAGCCCCAGCATTTT

D gene: .
clone size: many
V gene: TRBV29-1
J gene: TRBJ2-5
CDR3 protein: CSAPGVSYEETQYF
CDR3 DNA: TGCAGCGCCCCCGGGGTTTCCTATGAAGAGACCCAGTACTTC

D gene: .
clone size: few
V gene: TRBV6-2/TRBV6-3
J gene: TRBJ1-1
CDR3 protein: CASSYERAGAFF
CDR3 DNA: TGTGCCAGCAGTTACGAGAGGGCCGGAGCTTTCTTT

D gene: .
clone size: many
V gene: TRBV6-1
J gene: TRBJ1-1
CDR3 protein: CASRRPINTEAFF
CDR3 DNA: TGTGCCAGCAGGAGGCCAATTAACACTGAAGCTTTCTTT

D gene: TRBD1
clone size: many
V gene: TRBV27
J gene: TRBJ2-1
CDR3 protein: CASSFFGTGLGNEQFF
CDR3 DNA: TGTGCCAGCAGTTTCTTCGGGACAGGGTTGGGAAATGAGCAGTTCTTC

D gene: .
clone size: many
V gene: TRBV19
J gene: TRBJ1-5
CDR3 protein: CATRADSLLLPQHF
CDR3 DNA: TGTGCCACCCGAGCGGACAGCCTACTCCTGCCCCAGCATTTT

D gene: .
clone size: .
V gene: TRBV19
J gene: TRBJ1-2
CDR3 protein: CASSIDGTPLALGYGYTF
CDR3 DNA: TGTGCCAGTAGTATAGATGGGACACCGCTGGCCCTAGGCTATGGCTACACCTTC

D gene: TRBD1
clone size: .
V gene: TRBV7-8
J gene: TRBJ2-7
CDR3 protein: CASSIRTGAEQYF
CDR3 DNA: TGTGCCAGCAGCATCCGGACAGGGGCCGAGCAGTACTTC

D gene: TRBD1
clone size: .
V gene: TRBV4-1
J gene: TRBJ1-1
CDR3 protein: CASSGQGNTEAFF
CDR3 DNA: TGCGCCAGCTCAGGACAGGGGAACACTGAAGCTTTCTTT

D gene: .
clone size: .
V gene: TRBV15
J gene: TRBJ1-1
CDR3 protein: CATSLAGTWNTEAFF
CDR3 DNA: TGTGCCACCAGCCTTGCCGGGACATGGAACACTGAAGCTTTCTTT

D gene: .
clone size: many
V gene: TRBV20-1
J gene: TRBJ1-6
CDR3 protein: CSARDRAENSPLHF
CDR3 DNA: TGCAGTGCTAGAGATCGAGCCGAGAATTCACCCCTCCACTTT

D gene: .
clone size: many
V gene: TRBV29-1
J gene: TRBJ2-5
CDR3 protein: CSGRWGGRGQETQYF
CDR3 DNA: TGCAGCGGCAGGTGGGGGGGGCGCGGACAAGAGACCCAGTACTTC

D gene: TRBD2
clone size: many
V gene: TRBV14
J gene: TRBJ2-6
CDR3 protein: CASSRTSGGSGANVLTF
CDR3 DNA: TGTGCCAGCAGCCGGACTAGCGGGGGCTCTGGGGCCAACGTCCTGACTTTC

D gene: .
clone size: many
V gene: TRBV13
J gene: TRBJ2-5
CDR3 protein: CASSSQGGETQYF
CDR3 DNA: TGTGCCAGCAGCTCTCAGGGGGGGGAGACCCAGTACTTC

D gene: TRBD1
clone size: many
V gene: TRBV20-1
J gene: TRBJ2-7
CDR3 protein: CSARQGAAYEQYF
CDR3 DNA: TGCAGTGCTAGACAGGGGGCCGCGTACGAGCAGTACTTC

D gene: TRBD2
clone size: many
V gene: TRBV28
J gene: TRBJ2-7
CDR3 protein: CASTSLGGTGYEQYF
CDR3 DNA: TGTGCCAGCACCTCCCTGGGAGGGACGGGCTACGAGCAGTACTTC

D gene: .
clone size: .
V gene: TRBV6-2/TRBV6-3
J gene: TRBJ1-2
CDR3 protein: CASSWDASGYTF
CDR3 DNA: TGTGCCAGCAGTTGGGACGCTTCTGGCTACACCTTC

D gene: TRBD2
clone size: many
V gene: TRBV12-3/TRBV12-4
J gene: TRBJ2-5
CDR3 protein: CASSLSGRARETQYF
CDR3 DNA: TGTGCCAGCAGTTTGAGCGGGAGGGCCCGAGAGACCCAGTACTTC

D gene: TRBD2
clone size: .
V gene: TRBV10-3
J gene: TRBJ2-5
CDR3 protein: CAASTSGAPTQYF
CDR3 DNA: TGTGCCGCCTCGACTAGCGGGGCCCCGACCCAGTACTTC

D gene: .
clone size: many
V gene: TRBV19
J gene: TRBJ1-5
CDR3 protein: CASSQGQPQHF
CDR3 DNA: TGTGCCAGTAGTCAGGGGCAGCCCCAGCATTTT